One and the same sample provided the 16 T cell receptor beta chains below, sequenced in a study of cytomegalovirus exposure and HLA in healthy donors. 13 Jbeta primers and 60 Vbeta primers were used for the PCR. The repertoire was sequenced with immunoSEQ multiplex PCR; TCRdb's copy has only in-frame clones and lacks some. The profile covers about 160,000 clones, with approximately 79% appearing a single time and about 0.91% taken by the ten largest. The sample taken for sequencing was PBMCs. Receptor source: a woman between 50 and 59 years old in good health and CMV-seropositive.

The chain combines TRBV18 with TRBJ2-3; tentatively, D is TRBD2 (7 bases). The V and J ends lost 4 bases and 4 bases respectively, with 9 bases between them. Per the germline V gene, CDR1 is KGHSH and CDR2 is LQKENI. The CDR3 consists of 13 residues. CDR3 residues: CASSRGGPDTQYF. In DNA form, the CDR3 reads TGTGCCAGCTCACGGGGGGGGCCAGATACGCAGTATTTT.

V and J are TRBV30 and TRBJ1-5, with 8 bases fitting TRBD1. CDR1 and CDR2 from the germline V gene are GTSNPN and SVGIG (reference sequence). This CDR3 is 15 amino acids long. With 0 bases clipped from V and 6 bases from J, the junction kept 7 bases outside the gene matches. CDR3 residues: CAWSVLWTGPQPQHF. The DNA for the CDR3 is TGTGCCTGGAGTGTACTTTGGACAGGGCCTCAGCCCCAGCATTTT. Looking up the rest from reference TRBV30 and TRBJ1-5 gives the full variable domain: SQTIHQWPATLVQPVGSPLSLECTVEGTSNPNLYWYRQAAGRGLQLLFYSVGIGQISSEVPQNLSASRPQDRQFILSSKKLLLSDSGFYLCAWSVLWTGPQPQHFGDGTRLSIL.

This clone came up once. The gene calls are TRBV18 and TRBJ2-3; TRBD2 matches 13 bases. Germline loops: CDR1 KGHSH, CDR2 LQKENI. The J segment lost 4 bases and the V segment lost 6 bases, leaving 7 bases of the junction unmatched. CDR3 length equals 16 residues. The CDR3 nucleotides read TGTGCCAGCTCCCGCGACACTAGCGGGGGGGCAGATACGCAGTATTTT. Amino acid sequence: CASSRDTSGGADTQYF. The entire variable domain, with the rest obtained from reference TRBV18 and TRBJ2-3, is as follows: NAGVMQNPRHLVRRRGQEARLRCSPMKGHSHVYWYRQLPEEGLKFMVYLQKENIIDESGMPKERFSAEFPKEGPSILRIQQVVRGDSAAYFCASSRDTSGGADTQYFGPGTRLTVL.

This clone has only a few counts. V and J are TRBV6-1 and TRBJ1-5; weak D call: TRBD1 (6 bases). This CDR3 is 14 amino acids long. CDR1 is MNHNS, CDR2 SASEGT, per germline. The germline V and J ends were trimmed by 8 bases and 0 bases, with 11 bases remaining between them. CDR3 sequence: CASAQGYSNQPQHF. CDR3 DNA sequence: TGTGCCAGCGCTCAGGGGTATAGCAATCAGCCCCAGCATTTT.

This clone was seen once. CDR3 loop: CASSLDSSLNYEQYF. The CDR3 nucleotides read TGTGCCAGCAGCTTAGACAGTTCCCTAAACTACGAGCAGTACTTC. The chain uses TRBV7-2 and TRBJ2-7; D uncertain. The CDR3 covers 15 residues. V shed 1 base and J shed 3 bases, with 13 bases lying between them. Germline CDR1 SGHTA, CDR2 FQGNSA. The whole variable domain, filled in from reference TRBV7-2 and TRBJ2-7, reads GAGVSQSPSNKVTEKGKDVELRCDPISGHTALYWYRQSLGQGLEFLIYFQGNSAPDKSGLPSDRFSAERTGGSVSTLTIQRTQQEDSAVYLCASSLDSSLNYEQYFGPGTRLTVT.

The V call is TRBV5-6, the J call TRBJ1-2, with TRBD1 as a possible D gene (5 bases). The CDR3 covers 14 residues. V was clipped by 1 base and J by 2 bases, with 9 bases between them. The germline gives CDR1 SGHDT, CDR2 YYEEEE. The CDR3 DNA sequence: TGTGCCAGCAGCTTGTTCAGGGCCAACTATGGCTACACCTTC. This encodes CASSLFRANYGYTF.

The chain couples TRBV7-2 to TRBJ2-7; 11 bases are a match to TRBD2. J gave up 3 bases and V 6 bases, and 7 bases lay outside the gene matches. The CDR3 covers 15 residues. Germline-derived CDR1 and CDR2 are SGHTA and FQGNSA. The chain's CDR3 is CASSRTSGGLYEQYF. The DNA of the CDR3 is TGTGCCAGCAGTCGTACTAGCGGGGGACTCTACGAGCAGTACTTC.

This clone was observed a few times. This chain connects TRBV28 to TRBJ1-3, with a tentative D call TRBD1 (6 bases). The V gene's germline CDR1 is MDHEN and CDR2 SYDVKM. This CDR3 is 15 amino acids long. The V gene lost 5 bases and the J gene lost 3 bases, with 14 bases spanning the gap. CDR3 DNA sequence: TGTGCCAGCAGTCACTACAGGGAAAGTGGAAACACCATATATTTT. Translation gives CASSHYRESGNTIYF.

CDR3 sequence reads: CASRRFGGLGGNTIYF. CDR3 in DNA: TGTGCCAGCCGACGCTTCGGGGGGCTAGGTGGAAACACCATATATTTT. The chain is built from TRBV2 and TRBJ1-3; the D gene is possibly TRBD1 (6 bases). This CDR3 contains 16 residues. Germline V gives CDR1 SNHLY, CDR2 FYNNEI. V lost 8 bases, J lost 3 bases, and 20 bases lay in between.

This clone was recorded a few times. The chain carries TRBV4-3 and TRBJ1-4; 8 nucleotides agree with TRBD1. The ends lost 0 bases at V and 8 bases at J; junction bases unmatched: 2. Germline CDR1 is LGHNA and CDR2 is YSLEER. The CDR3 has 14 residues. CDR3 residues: CASSQDAGGEKLFF. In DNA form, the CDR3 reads TGCGCCAGCAGCCAAGATGCAGGGGGCGAAAAACTGTTTTTT.

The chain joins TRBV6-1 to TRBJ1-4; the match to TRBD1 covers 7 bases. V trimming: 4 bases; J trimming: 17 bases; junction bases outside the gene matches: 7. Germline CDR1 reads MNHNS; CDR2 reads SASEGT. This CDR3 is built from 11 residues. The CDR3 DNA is TGTGCCAGCAGTGGCAGACAGGGTGGTTTTTTT. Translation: CASSGRQGGFF.

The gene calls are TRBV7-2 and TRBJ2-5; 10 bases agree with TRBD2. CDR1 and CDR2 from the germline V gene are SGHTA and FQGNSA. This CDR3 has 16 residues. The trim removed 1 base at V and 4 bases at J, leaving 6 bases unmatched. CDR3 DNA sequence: TGTGCCAGCAGCTTAGGCGGGGCTAGCGGGGGAGAGACCCAGTACTTC. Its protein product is CASSLGGASGGETQYF. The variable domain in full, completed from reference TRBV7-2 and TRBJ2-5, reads GAGVSQSPSNKVTEKGKDVELRCDPISGHTALYWYRQSLGQGLEFLIYFQGNSAPDKSGLPSDRFSAERTGGSVSTLTIQRTQQEDSAVYLCASSLGGASGGETQYFGPGTRLLVL.

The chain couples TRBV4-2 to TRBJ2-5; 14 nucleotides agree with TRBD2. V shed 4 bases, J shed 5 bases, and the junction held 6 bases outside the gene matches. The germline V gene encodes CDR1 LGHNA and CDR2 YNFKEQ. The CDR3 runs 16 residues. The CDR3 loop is CASSLRLAGGMETQYF. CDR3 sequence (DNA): TGTGCCAGCAGCCTTCGACTAGCGGGAGGGATGGAGACCCAGTACTTC.

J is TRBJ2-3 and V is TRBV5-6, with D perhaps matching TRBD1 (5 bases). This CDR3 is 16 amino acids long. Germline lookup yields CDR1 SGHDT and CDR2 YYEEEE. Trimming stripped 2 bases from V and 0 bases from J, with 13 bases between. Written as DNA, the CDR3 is TGTGCCAGCAGCTTAGGGCAGGGCTCTAGCACAGATACGCAGTATTTT. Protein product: CASSLGQGSSTDTQYF. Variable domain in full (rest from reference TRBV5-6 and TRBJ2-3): DAGVTQSPTHLIKTRGQQVTLRCSPKSGHDTVSWYQQALGQGPQFIFQYYEEEERQRGNFPDRFSGHQFPNYSSELNVNALLLGDSALYLCASSLGQGSSTDTQYFGPGTRLTVL.

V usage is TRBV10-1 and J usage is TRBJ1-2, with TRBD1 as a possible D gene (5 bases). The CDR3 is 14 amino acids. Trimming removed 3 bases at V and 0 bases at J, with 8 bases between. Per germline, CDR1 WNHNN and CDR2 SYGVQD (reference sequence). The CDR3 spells CASSDLTANYGYTF. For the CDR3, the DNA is TGCGCCAGCAGTGATCTGACAGCTAACTATGGCTACACCTTC.

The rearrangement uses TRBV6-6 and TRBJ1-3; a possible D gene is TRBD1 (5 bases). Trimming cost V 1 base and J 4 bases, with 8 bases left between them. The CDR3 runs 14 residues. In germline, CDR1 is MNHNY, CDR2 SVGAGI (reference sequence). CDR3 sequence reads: CASSYWQGGNTIYF. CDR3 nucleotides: TGTGCCAGCAGTTACTGGCAGGGCGGAAACACCATATATTTT.